The 7 T cell receptor beta chains below come from one sample, sequenced in a study of CD8 T cells in Susac syndrome. Reverse transcription used roughly 0.45 to 1 ug RNA and random hexamers. TCRdb recomputed calls from the immunoSEQ multiplex PCR reads with MiXCR, one row per CDR3 protein. Among some 170,000 distinct CDR3 sequences listed, around 94% were seen once. Material for sequencing was CD4+ T cells from PBMCs. The receptor source for this set is a human donor with multiple sclerosis.

The chain links TRBV18 to TRBJ2-4, with TRBD2 identical over 7 bases. Germline loops: CDR1 KGHSH, CDR2 LQKENI. The ends lost 0 bases at V and 9 bases at J; junction bases unmatched: 8. The CDR3 runs to 15 residues. CDR3: CASSPPARETVIQYF. As DNA, the CDR3 is TGTGCCAGCTCACCACCGGCGCGGGAGACAGTCATTCAGTACTTC.

The chain is built from TRBV28 and TRBJ2-7; 7 bases match TRBD2. Per germline, CDR1 MDHEN and CDR2 SYDVKM. After removal of 7 bases from V and 3 bases from J, the junction contained 3 bases not matched to a gene. The CDR3 contains 12 residues. The CDR3 region has the DNA TGTGCCAGCACTAGCGGATACTACGAGCAGTACTTC. Translating it yields CASTSGYYEQYF.

V and J are TRBV6-1 and TRBJ1-2, with a tentative D call TRBD1 (6 bases). The CDR3 runs to 17 residues. The germline V gene has CDR1 MNHNS and CDR2 SASEGT. V lost 10 bases, J lost 6 bases, and 30 bases lay in between. The CDR3 DNA is TGTGCCATCCCCTCCGGGACAACGATCCCACTTCAGAATGGCTACACCTTC. Its protein is CAIPSGTTIPLQNGYTF.

The V call is TRBV7-9, the J call TRBJ2-7, with TRBD2 matching over 8 bases. Germline lookup yields CDR1 SEHNR and CDR2 FQNEAQ (reference sequence). V was pared by 6 bases and J by 0 bases, with 7 bases of the junction left unmatched. The length of the CDR3 is 15 residues. CDR3 sequence: CASRKSGSSSYEQYF. The CDR3 nucleotides read TGTGCCAGCAGAAAAAGCGGGAGCTCCTCCTACGAGCAGTACTTC.

V gene TRBV5-4 combines with J gene TRBJ2-3; D is possibly TRBD2 (6 bases). In germline, CDR1 is SGHNT, CDR2 YYREEE (reference sequence). Trimming removed 9 bases from V and 1 base from J, with 15 bases in between. The CDR3 length is 14 residues. The chain's CDR3 is CATTNGSGTDTQYF. The CDR3 DNA reads TGTGCCACAACCAACGGGAGCGGCACAGATACGCAGTATTTT.

The genes are TRBV6-5 and TRBJ1-2; a possible D gene is TRBD1 (6 bases). Looked up from germline, CDR1 is MNHEY and CDR2 is SVGAGI. The V gene lost 1 base and the J gene lost 4 bases, with 16 bases spanning the gap. The CDR3 consists of 16 residues. CDR3 nucleotides: TGTGCCAGCAGTTACTTCTCGGGGGGCAAGCCCTATGGCTACACCTTC. Its translation is CASSYFSGGKPYGYTF.

This clonotype is a singleton in its sample. The chain is built from TRBV3-1 and TRBJ2-2, with a tentative D call TRBD2 (5 bases). Germline V CDR1 and CDR2: LGHDT, YNNKEL (reference sequence). V was pared by 4 bases and J by 4 bases, with 16 bases between. This CDR3 is built from 16 residues. The chain's CDR3 is CASSLLDGRGTGELFF. CDR3 nucleotides: TGTGCCAGCAGCCTTCTGGACGGACGGGGCACCGGGGAGCTGTTTTTT. The whole variable domain, remainder taken from reference TRBV3-1 and TRBJ2-2, is DTAVSQTPKYLVTQMGNDKSIKCEQNLGHDTMYWYKQDSKKFLKIMFSYNNKELIINETVPNRFSPKSPDKAHLNLHINSLELGDSAVYFCASSLLDGRGTGELFFGEGSRLTVL.